Listed below are T cell receptor beta chains from one sample, sequenced in a study of T cell responses to AZD1222 COVID-19 vaccine. Produced via immunoSEQ multiplex PCR; TCRdb's table is partial and in-frame only. The table shows fewer than 110,000 clones, with 80% to 95% occurring only once. The specimen comprised peripheral blood, sampled 28 days after the second AZD1222 dose. The receptors come from an adult who received the AZD1222 COVID-19 vaccine. Each CDR3 is given with its conserved first and last residue. D genes are given only for firm matches. The size entry is marked missing in some rows and otherwise reads once, few, many or a size class.

d_call,clone_size,v_call,j_call,cdr3_aa,cdr3_nt
-,-,TRBV19,TRBJ1-1,CASRTSGRGNTEAFF,TGTGCCAGTAGGACATCCGGCAGGGGGAACACTGAAGCTTTCTTT
-,-,TRBV28,TRBJ2-1,CASRRVQEQFF,TGTGCCAGCAGACGGGTCCAGGAGCAGTTCTTC
-,-,TRBV2,TRBJ1-5,CASTLMGNQPQHF,TGTGCCAGCACCTTAATGGGAAATCAGCCCCAGCATTTT
TRBD1,-,TRBV5-4,TRBJ2-7,CASSKDRGLNEQYF,TGTGCCAGCAGCAAGGACAGGGGTTTGAACGAGCAGTACTTC
TRBD2,-,TRBV9,TRBJ2-2,CASSVTSGGAIGELFF,TGTGCCAGCAGCGTCACTAGCGGGGGGGCTATTGGGGAGCTGTTTTTT
-,few,TRBV7-9,TRBJ1-4,CASSPHWGPTVEKLFF,TGTGCCAGCAGCCCTCATTGGGGGCCCACCGTAGAAAAACTGTTTTTT
-,-,TRBV23-1,TRBJ2-7,CASSQLVRGLSEQYF,TGCGCCAGCAGTCAATTGGTGAGGGGCCTATCCGAGCAGTACTTC
TRBD1,-,TRBV6-5,TRBJ1-6,CASRVPGTGNSPLHF,TGTGCCAGCAGAGTTCCCGGGACAGGGAATTCACCCCTCCACTTT
TRBD1,-,TRBV30,TRBJ2-4,CAWSAGTVLAKNIQYF,TGTGCCTGGAGTGCCGGGACAGTACTAGCCAAAAACATTCAGTACTTC
-,-,TRBV5-4,TRBJ2-5,CASSLSGTAETQYF,TGTGCCAGCAGCTTATCAGGGACGGCAGAGACCCAGTACTTC
-,-,TRBV5-6,TRBJ2-1,CASSLGGNEQFF,TGTGCCAGCAGCTTGGGCGGTAATGAGCAGTTCTTC
-,-,TRBV7-6,TRBJ1-2,CASSLVPESDPGLGYTF,TGTGCCAGCAGCTTAGTCCCTGAGTCGGACCCAGGGCTTGGCTACACCTTC
-,-,TRBV29-1,TRBJ1-1,CSVGLDGLRGFF,TGCAGCGTTGGTTTAGACGGCCTGAGGGGTTTCTTT
-,-,TRBV19,TRBJ2-2,CASSSRGGLGTGELFF,TGTGCCAGTAGTAGCCGCGGAGGGCTGGGCACCGGGGAGCTGTTTTTT
TRBD1,-,TRBV3-1/TRBV3-2,TRBJ1-1,CASSRDRENTEAFF,TGTGCCAGCAGCCGGGACAGGGAAAACACTGAAGCTTTCTTT
-,once,TRBV5-1,TRBJ1-2,CASSLAASTPHYGYTF,TGCGCCAGCAGCTTGGCGGCAAGTACGCCCCACTATGGCTACACCTTC
-,-,TRBV11-2,TRBJ1-1,CASSSLQGNTEAFF,TGTGCCAGCAGCTCACTCCAGGGGAACACTGAAGCTTTCTTT
-,-,TRBV7-8,TRBJ1-5,CASSLADGNQPQHF,TGTGCCAGCAGCTTAGCAGATGGTAATCAGCCCCAGCATTTT
-,-,TRBV19,TRBJ2-2,CASSTTQPGLELFF,TGTGCCAGTAGTACGACCCAGCCGGGGTTAGAGCTGTTTTTT
TRBD1,-,TRBV7-9,TRBJ2-7,CASSLGQGVGEQYF,TGTGCCAGCAGCTTAGGACAGGGGGTGGGAGAGCAGTACTTC
-,-,TRBV20-1,TRBJ2-1,CSASQGGEPYNEQFF,TGCAGTGCTAGTCAAGGCGGTGAACCCTACAATGAGCAGTTCTTC
TRBD2,-,TRBV24-1,TRBJ2-5,CATSDFAGGEETQYF,TGTGCCACCAGTGATTTCGCGGGAGGGGAAGAGACCCAGTACTTC
-,-,TRBV7-2,TRBJ1-2,CASSLNYGYTF,TGTGCCAGCAGTTTAAACTATGGCTACACCTTC
-,-,TRBV7-9,TRBJ2-2,CASSLSGAYTGELFF,TGTGCCAGCAGCTTATCCGGGGCGTACACCGGGGAGCTGTTTTTT
TRBD1,-,TRBV5-1,TRBJ1-5,CASSLTGGAQPQHF,TGCGCCAGCAGCTTGACAGGGGGAGCACAGCCCCAGCATTTT
TRBD1,-,TRBV27,TRBJ1-5,CASSWSGTAAVNQPQHF,TGTGCCAGCAGTTGGAGCGGGACAGCTGCCGTAAATCAGCCCCAGCATTTT
TRBD1,once,TRBV4-1,TRBJ1-2,CASSQVSGGGGYTF,TGCGCCAGCAGCCAAGTCTCAGGGGGTGGGGGCTACACCTTC
-,-,TRBV6-5,TRBJ1-6,CASSPQGSHSPLHF,TGTGCCAGCAGTCCTCAGGGGTCCCATTCACCCCTCCACTTT
-,-,TRBV3-1/TRBV3-2,TRBJ1-2,CASSQVYDSYSFNYGYTF,TGTGCCAGCAGCCAAGTATATGACAGTTATAGCTTTAACTATGGCTACACCTTC
TRBD2,-,TRBV4-3,TRBJ2-3,CASSQEARLATDTQYF,TGCGCCAGCAGCCAAGAAGCCCGACTAGCAACAGATACGCAGTATTTT
-,-,TRBV11-3,TRBJ2-2,CASSLAKGDTGELFF,TGTGCCAGCAGCTTAGCAAAAGGCGACACCGGGGAGCTGTTTTTT
-,-,TRBV4-2,TRBJ1-1,CASSQGRDTEAFF,TGTGCCAGCAGCCAAGGCAGGGACACTGAAGCTTTCTTT
-,-,TRBV24-1,TRBJ2-3,CATSEGSSQYF,TGTGCCACCAGTGAGGGGAGTTCGCAGTATTTT
-,-,TRBV19,TRBJ1-5,CASRRTANQPQHF,TGTGCCAGTAGGAGGACGGCGAATCAGCCCCAGCATTTT
-,-,TRBV4-2,TRBJ2-7,CASSQEGHGSYEQYF,TGTGCCAGCAGCCAAGAAGGGCACGGGTCCTACGAGCAGTACTTC
TRBD2,-,TRBV5-1,TRBJ2-1,CASSWTSGNNEQFF,TGCGCCAGCAGCTGGACTAGCGGCAACAATGAGCAGTTCTTC
-,-,TRBV5-4,TRBJ1-4,CASSREGVGEKLFF,TGTGCCAGCAGCCGAGAGGGTGTTGGAGAAAAACTGTTTTTT
-,-,TRBV3-1/TRBV3-2,TRBJ1-4,CASSLTGDGPNEKLFF,TGTGCCAGCAGCCTAACGGGTGACGGACCGAATGAAAAACTGTTTTTT
-,-,TRBV3-1/TRBV3-2,TRBJ2-7,CASSQERASYEQYF,TGTGCCAGCAGCCAAGAACGGGCCTCCTACGAGCAGTACTTC
-,-,TRBV12-5,TRBJ2-1,CASGLVLGSSYEQFF,TGTGCTAGTGGTTTGGTACTCGGTAGTAGCTATGAGCAGTTCTTC
TRBD1,-,TRBV28,TRBJ1-2,CASRTTGEVSYGYTF,TGTGCCAGCAGAACCACAGGGGAGGTTAGCTATGGCTACACCTTC
-,-,TRBV20-1,TRBJ1-1,CSREVGAEAFF,TGCAGTCGGGAGGTGGGTGCTGAAGCTTTCTTT
-,-,TRBV18,TRBJ1-1,CASSPRGSEAFF,TGTGCCAGCTCACCACGGGGATCTGAAGCTTTCTTT
-,-,TRBV7-3,TRBJ2-1,CASSPSVHNEQFF,TGTGCCAGCAGCCCTAGCGTCCACAATGAGCAGTTCTTC
-,-,TRBV5-1,TRBJ2-7,CASSLSSSYEQYF,TGCGCCAGCAGCTTATCCAGCTCCTACGAGCAGTACTTC
-,-,TRBV7-9,TRBJ1-1,CASSLGVGMPAFF,TGTGCCAGCAGCTTAGGGGTTGGGATGCCAGCTTTCTTT
-,-,TRBV18,TRBJ2-2,CASSPFRDRSNTGELFF,TGTGCCAGCTCACCATTTAGAGACAGGTCGAACACCGGGGAGCTGTTTTTT
-,-,TRBV5-4,TRBJ1-1,CASSLNGGEAFF,TGTGCCAGCAGCCTAAACGGAGGGGAAGCTTTCTTT
-,-,TRBV12-5,TRBJ2-2,CASGLRGNTGELFF,TGTGCTAGTGGTTTGAGGGGAAACACCGGGGAGCTGTTTTTT